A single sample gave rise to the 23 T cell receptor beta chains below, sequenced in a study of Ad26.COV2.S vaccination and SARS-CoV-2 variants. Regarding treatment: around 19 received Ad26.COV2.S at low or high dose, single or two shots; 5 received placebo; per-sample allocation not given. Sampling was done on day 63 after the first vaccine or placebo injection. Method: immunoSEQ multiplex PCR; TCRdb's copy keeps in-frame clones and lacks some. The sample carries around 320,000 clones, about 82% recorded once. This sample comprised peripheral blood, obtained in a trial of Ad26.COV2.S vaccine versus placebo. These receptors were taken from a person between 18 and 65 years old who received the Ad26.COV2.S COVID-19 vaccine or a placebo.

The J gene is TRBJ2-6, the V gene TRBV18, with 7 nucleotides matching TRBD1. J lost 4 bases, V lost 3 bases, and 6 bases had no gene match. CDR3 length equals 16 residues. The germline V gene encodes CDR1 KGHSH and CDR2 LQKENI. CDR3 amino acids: CASSPQTGRGANVLTF. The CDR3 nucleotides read TGTGCCAGCTCACCTCAGACAGGGCGAGGGGCCAACGTCCTGACTTTC.

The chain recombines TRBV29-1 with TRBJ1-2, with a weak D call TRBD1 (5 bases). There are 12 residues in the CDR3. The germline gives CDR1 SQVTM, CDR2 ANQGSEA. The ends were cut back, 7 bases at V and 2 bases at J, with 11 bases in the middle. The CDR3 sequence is CSGGAANYGYTF. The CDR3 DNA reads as TGCAGCGGCGGGGCGGCGAACTATGGCTACACCTTC.

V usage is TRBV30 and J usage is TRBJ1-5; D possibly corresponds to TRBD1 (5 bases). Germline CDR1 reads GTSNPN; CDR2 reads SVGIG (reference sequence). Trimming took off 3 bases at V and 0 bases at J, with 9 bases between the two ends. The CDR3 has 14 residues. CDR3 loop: CAWRGLGSNQPQHF. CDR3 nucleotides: TGTGCCTGGAGGGGGCTGGGTAGCAATCAGCCCCAGCATTTT.

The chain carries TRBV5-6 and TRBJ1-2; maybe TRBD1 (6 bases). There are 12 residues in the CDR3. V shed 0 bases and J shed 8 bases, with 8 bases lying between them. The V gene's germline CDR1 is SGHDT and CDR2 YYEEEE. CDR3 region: CASSLGQEGYTF. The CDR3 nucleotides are TGTGCCAGCAGCTTGGGACAGGAGGGCTACACCTTC.

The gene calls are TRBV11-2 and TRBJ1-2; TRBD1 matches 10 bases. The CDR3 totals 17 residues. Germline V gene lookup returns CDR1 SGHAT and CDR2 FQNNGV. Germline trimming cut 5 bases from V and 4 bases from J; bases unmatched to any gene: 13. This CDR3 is CASSEGTGDTQIYGYTF. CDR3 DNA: TGTGCCAGCAGCGAGGGGACAGGGGACACCCAGATCTATGGCTACACCTTC.

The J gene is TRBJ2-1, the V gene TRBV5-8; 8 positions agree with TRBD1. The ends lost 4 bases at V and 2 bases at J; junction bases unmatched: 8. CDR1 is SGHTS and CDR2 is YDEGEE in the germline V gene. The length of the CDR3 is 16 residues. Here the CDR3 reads CASSHAGQGTYNEQFF. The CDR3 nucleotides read TGTGCCAGCAGCCACGCAGGACAGGGAACCTACAATGAGCAGTTCTTC.

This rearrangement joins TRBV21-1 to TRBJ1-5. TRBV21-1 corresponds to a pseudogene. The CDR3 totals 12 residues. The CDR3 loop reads CASRREDQPQHF. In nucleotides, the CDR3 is TGTGCCAGCAGACGGGAGGATCAGCCCCAGCATTTT.

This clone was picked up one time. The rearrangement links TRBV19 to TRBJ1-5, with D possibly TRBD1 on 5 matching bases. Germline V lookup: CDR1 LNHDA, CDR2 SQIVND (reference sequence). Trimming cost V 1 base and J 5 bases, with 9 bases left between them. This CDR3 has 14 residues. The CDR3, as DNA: TGTGCCAGTAGTATAGGGCAGGGCCATCAGCCCCAGCATTTT. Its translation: CASSIGQGHQPQHF. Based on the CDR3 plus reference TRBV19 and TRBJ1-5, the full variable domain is DGGITQSPKYLFRKEGQNVTLSCEQNLNHDAMYWYRQDPGQGLRLIYYSQIVNDFQKGDIAEGYSVSREKKESFPLTVTSAQKNPTAFYLCASSIGQGHQPQHFGDGTRLSIL.

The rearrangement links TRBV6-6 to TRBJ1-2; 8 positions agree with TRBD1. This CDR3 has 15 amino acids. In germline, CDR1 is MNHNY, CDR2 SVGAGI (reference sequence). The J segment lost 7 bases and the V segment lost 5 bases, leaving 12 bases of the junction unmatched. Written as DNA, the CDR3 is TGTGCCAGCAGTCCGAGTTCCGCAGGGGGCTCTGGCTACACCTTC. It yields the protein CASSPSSAGGSGYTF.

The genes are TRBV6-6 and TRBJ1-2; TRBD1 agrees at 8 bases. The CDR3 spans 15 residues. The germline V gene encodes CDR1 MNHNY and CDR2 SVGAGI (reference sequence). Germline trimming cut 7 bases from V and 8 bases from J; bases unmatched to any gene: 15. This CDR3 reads CASTHRGRTQGGYTF. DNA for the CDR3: TGTGCCAGCACCCACAGGGGGAGAACTCAGGGGGGCTACACCTTC.

The CDR3 coding sequence is TGTGCCAGCAGCCAAGATGGGAAAGTTGGCTATTTT. Its translation: CASSQDGKVGYF. The gene calls are TRBV14 and TRBJ2-3, with unresolved D. CDR3 length: 12 amino acids. V was shortened by 0 bases and J by 15 bases, with 13 bases between the two germline ends. CDR1 and CDR2 (germline): SGHDN, FVKESK. The full variable domain, its missing parts supplied by reference TRBV14 and TRBJ2-3, is EAGVTQFPSHSVIEKGQTVTLRCDPISGHDNLYWYRRVMGKEIKFLLHFVKESKQDESGMPNNRFLAERTGGTYSTLKVQPAELEDSGVYFCASSQDGKVGYFGPGTRLTVL.

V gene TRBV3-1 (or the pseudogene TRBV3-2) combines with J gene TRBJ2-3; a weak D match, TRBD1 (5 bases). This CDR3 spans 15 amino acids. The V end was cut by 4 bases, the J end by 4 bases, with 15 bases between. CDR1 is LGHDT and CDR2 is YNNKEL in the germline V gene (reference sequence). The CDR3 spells CASSRQRGISDTQYF. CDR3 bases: TGTGCCAGCAGCCGTCAAAGGGGTATTTCAGATACGCAGTATTTT.

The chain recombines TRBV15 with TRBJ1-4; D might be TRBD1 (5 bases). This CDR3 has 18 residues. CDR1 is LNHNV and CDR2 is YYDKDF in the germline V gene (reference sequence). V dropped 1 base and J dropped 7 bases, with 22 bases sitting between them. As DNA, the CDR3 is TGTGCCACCAGCAGAGGGGTTGGGGCTGGGGGAATGGGTGAAAAACTGTTTTTT. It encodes CATSRGVGAGGMGEKLFF.

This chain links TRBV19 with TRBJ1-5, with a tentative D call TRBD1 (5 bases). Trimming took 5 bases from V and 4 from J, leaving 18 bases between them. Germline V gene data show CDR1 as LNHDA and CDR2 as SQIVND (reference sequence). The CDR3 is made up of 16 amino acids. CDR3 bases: TGTGCCAGTAGTCCCCGGGGAGGGGACGGGAATCAGCCCCAGCATTTT. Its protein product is CASSPRGGDGNQPQHF.

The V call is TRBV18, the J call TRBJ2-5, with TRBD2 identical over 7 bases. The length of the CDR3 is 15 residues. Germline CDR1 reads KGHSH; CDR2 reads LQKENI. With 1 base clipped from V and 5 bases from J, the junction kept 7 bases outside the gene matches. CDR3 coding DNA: TGTGCCAGCTCACCACGGGGAGGGGAAGCGGAGACCCAGTACTTC. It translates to CASSPRGGEAETQYF.

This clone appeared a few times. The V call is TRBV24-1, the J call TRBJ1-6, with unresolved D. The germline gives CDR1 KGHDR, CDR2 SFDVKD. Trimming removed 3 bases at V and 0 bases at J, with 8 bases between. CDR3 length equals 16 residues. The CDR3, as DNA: TGTGCCACCAGTGATCTCTATTGCTCCTATAATTCACCCCTCCACTTT. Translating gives CATSDLYCSYNSPLHF.

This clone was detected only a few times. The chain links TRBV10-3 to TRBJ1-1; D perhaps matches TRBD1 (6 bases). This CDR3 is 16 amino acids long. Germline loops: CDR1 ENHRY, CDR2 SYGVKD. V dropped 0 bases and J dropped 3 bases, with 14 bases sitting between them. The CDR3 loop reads CAISESRRGADTEAFF. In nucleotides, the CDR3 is TGTGCCATCAGTGAGTCGAGGCGGGGGGCGGACACTGAAGCTTTCTTT.

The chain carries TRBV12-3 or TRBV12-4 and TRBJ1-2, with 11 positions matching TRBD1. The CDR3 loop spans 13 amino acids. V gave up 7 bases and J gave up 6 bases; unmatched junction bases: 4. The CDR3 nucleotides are TGTGCCAGCATGTGGACAGGGGGCGATGGCTACACCTTC. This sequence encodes CASMWTGGDGYTF.

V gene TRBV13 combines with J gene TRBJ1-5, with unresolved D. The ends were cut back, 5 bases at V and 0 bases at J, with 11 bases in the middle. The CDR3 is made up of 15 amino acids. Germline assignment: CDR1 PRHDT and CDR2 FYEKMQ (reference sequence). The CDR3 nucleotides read TGTGCCAGCAGCCAAGGGAGGATTAGCAATCAGCCCCAGCATTTT. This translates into CASSQGRISNQPQHF.

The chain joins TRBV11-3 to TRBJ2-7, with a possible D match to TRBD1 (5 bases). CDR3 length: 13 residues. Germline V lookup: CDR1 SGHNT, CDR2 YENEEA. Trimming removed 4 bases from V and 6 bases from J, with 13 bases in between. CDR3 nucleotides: TGTGCCAGCAGCTCCGTAATTGGGGCCGAGCAGTACTTC. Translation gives CASSSVIGAEQYF.

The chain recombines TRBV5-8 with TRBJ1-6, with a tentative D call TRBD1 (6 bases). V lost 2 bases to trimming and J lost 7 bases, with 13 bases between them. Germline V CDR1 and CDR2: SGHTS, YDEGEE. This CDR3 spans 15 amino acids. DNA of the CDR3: TGTGCCAGCAGCTTAAGCCACAGGGCAAATTCACCCCTCCACTTT. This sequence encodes CASSLSHRANSPLHF.

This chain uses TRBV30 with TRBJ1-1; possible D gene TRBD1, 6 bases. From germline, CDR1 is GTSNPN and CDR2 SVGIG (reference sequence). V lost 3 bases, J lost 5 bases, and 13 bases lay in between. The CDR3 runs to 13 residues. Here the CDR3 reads CAWSQGRRTEAFF. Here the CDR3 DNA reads TGTGCCTGGAGCCAGGGGAGAAGGACTGAAGCTTTCTTT.

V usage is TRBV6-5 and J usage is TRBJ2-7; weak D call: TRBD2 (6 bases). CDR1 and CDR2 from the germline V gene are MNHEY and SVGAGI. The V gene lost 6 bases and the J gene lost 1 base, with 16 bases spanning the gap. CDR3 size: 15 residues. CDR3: CASSIGGDPSYEQYF. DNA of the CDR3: TGTGCCAGCAGCATCGGAGGGGATCCTTCCTACGAGCAGTACTTC.